A single sample gave rise to the 4 T cell receptor beta chains below, sequenced in a study of blood T cell repertoires in COVID-19. Profiled with immunoSEQ multiplex PCR; TCRdb holds only in-frame clones, not every one. Of 250,000 to 400,000 clones listed, about 91% are singletons. The sequenced sample was peripheral blood. The receptors come from a woman aged 25 to 39 with COVID-19, enrolled during active disease.

This sequence joins TRBV7-6 and TRBJ2-7; D is ambiguous. The CDR3 runs to 16 residues. Between the trimmed V and J ends, which lost 1 base and 2 bases, there was a span of 15 bases. Germline CDR1 reads SGHVS; CDR2 reads FNYEAQ. The CDR3 reads CASSLGASISPYEQYF. The CDR3 region has the DNA TGTGCCAGCAGCTTAGGGGCCAGTATATCACCCTACGAGCAGTACTTC.

The chain combines TRBV4-1 with TRBJ2-7, with 7 bases identical to TRBD1. The J segment lost 2 bases and the V segment lost 5 bases, leaving 6 bases of the junction unmatched. Germline V lookup: CDR1 MGHRA, CDR2 YSYEKL. The CDR3 runs 14 residues. CDR3 sequence: CASSSVGQAYEQYF. The CDR3 DNA is TGCGCCAGCAGCTCCGTCGGACAGGCCTACGAGCAGTACTTC.

The chain has TRBV7-9 and TRBJ2-2, with TRBD1 matching over 11 bases. This CDR3 is built from 19 residues. J lost 4 bases, V lost 2 bases, and 12 bases had no gene match. The germline V gene has CDR1 SEHNR and CDR2 FQNEAQ (reference sequence). In DNA form, the CDR3 reads TGTGCCAGCAGCTTACTCTTGGGACAGGGGGGACCGGGCACCGGGGAGCTGTTTTTT. Its translation: CASSLLLGQGGPGTGELFF.

The chain links TRBV4-1 to TRBJ2-1, with TRBD2 matching over 8 bases. This CDR3 has 16 amino acids. Germline V gene lookup returns CDR1 MGHRA and CDR2 YSYEKL. J lost 5 bases, V lost 0 bases, and 6 bases had no gene match. The CDR3 bases are TGCGCCAGCAGCCAAGATCGCGGACTAGCTAACAATGAGCAGTTCTTC. Its protein is CASSQDRGLANNEQFF.